These 20 T cell receptor beta chains were sequenced from one sample in a study of early T cells in non-severe SARS-CoV-2 infection. TCRdb used MiXCR to reprocess the 5' RACE reads, holding one entry per CDR3 protein. The sample consists of some 58,000 distinct CDR3 sequences, roughly 14% of them appearing once. Material for sequencing was whole blood. The receptors shown here come from an adult who was a healthcare worker with PCR-confirmed SARS-CoV-2 infection or an uninfected control (not recorded which).

Judged by abundance, this clonotype is medium-sized. The V gene is TRBV6-2 or TRBV6-3, the J gene TRBJ2-1; D is perhaps TRBD2 (6 bases). Trimming removed 2 bases from V and 8 bases from J, with 19 bases in between. The CDR3 is 16 residues long. CDR1 MNHEY and CDR2 SVGEGT come from the germline V gene. CDR3 protein: CASSYGVGTGEDEQFF. The CDR3 nucleotides are TGTGCCAGCAGTTACGGGGTCGGGACTGGGGAGGATGAGCAGTTCTTC.

In this sample, this clonotype turned up a few times. The chain couples TRBV10-3 to TRBJ2-7; D call uncertain. The CDR3 extends over 12 amino acids. CDR1 and CDR2 from the germline V gene are ENHRY and SYGVKD. V dropped 6 bases and J dropped 3 bases, with 9 bases sitting between them. The CDR3 is CAIRARNYEQYF. CDR3 bases: TGTGCCATCAGGGCCAGAAACTACGAGCAGTACTTC.

This clonotype was counted a few times. The CDR3 sequence is CASSPLGLAGVSEQYF. CDR3 coding DNA: TGTGCCAGCAGCCCCTTGGGACTAGCGGGGGTTTCCGAGCAGTACTTC. The chain carries TRBV11-2 and TRBJ2-7, with 14 bases lining up with TRBD2. The CDR3 covers 16 residues. The V and J ends lost 5 bases and 6 bases, in that order; junction bases with no gene match: 9. Looked up from germline, CDR1 is SGHAT and CDR2 is FQNNGV.

There are many counts of this clonotype. V and J are TRBV2 and TRBJ1-4, with no clear D. The germline CDR1 and CDR2 sequences are SNHLY and FYNNEI. The CDR3 is 11 residues long. Trimming removed 6 bases at V and 8 bases at J, with 7 bases between. The chain's CDR3 is CASRGNEKLFF. DNA for the CDR3: TGTGCCAGCAGAGGTAACGAAAAACTGTTTTTT.

The table lists this clonotype with a few counts. This sequence joins TRBV4-3 and TRBJ2-3, with TRBD2 matching 8 bases. This CDR3 spans 18 amino acids. The germline V gene encodes CDR1 LGHNA and CDR2 YSLEER. Trimming removed 0 bases from V and 7 bases from J; junction bases left unmatched: 15. CDR3 nucleotide sequence: TGCGCCAGCAGCCAAGATACCCCTGGTAGCGGGGTTTGTAATACGCAGTATTTT. Amino acids: CASSQDTPGSGVCNTQYF.

This rearrangement joins TRBV29-1 to TRBJ2-2, with 9 bases lining up with TRBD1. Trimming removed 5 bases from V and 3 bases from J; junction bases left unmatched: 7. Germline-derived CDR1 and CDR2 are SQVTM and ANQGSEA. CDR3 length: 15 residues. The CDR3 loop reads CSVIYRDRDTGELFF. In nucleotides, the CDR3 is TGCAGCGTTATATACCGGGACAGGGACACCGGGGAGCTGTTTTTT.

The rearrangement links TRBV5-1 to TRBJ2-3; D gene ambiguous. The germline gives CDR1 SGHRS, CDR2 YFSETQ. This CDR3 region has 11 residues. The V end was cut by 5 bases, the J end by 3 bases, with 4 bases between. The CDR3 loop is CASRSTDTQYF. In nucleotides, the CDR3 is TGCGCCAGCAGATCTACAGATACGCAGTATTTT. Full variable domain (outside the CDR3, taken from reference TRBV5-1 and TRBJ2-3): KAGVTQTPRYLIKTRGQQVTLSCSPISGHRSVSWYQQTPGQGLQFLFEYFSETQRNKGNFPGRFSGRQFSNSRSEMNVSTLELGDSALYLCASRSTDTQYFGPGTRLTVL.

Only a few counts were recorded for this clonotype. The CDR3 DNA sequence: TGCGCCAGCAGTACGGGAGTCTCCTACGAGCAGTACTTC. Translating it yields CASSTGVSYEQYF. The V call is TRBV5-1, the J call TRBJ2-7; D is perhaps TRBD2 (6 bases). The CDR3 is 13 amino acids. The V gene's germline CDR1 is SGHRS and CDR2 YFSETQ. V lost 5 bases, J lost 0 bases, and 9 bases lay in between.

This chain joins TRBV7-9 and TRBJ1-6; D ambiguous. CDR1 is SEHNR, CDR2 FQNEAQ, per germline (reference sequence). V dropped 5 bases and J dropped 8 bases, with 13 bases sitting between them. The CDR3 covers 14 residues. The CDR3 DNA reads as TGTGCCAGCAGCACAGAGCTCAGCCATTCACCCCTCCACTTT. It is translated as CASSTELSHSPLHF.

The table lists this clonotype with a few counts. The genes are TRBV19 and TRBJ2-3; no clear D. Germline V gene data show CDR1 as LNHDA and CDR2 as SQIVND (reference sequence). The CDR3 has 14 residues. The V gene lost 7 bases and the J gene lost 0 bases, with 11 bases spanning the gap. CDR3 nucleotides: TGTGCCAGTACACCCACGGATAGCACAGATACGCAGTATTTT. This sequence encodes CASTPTDSTDTQYF. Full variable domain (rest looked up from reference TRBV19 and TRBJ2-3): DGGITQSPKYLFRKEGQNVTLSCEQNLNHDAMYWYRQDPGQGLRLIYYSQIVNDFQKGDIAEGYSVSREKKESFPLTVTSAQKNPTAFYLCASTPTDSTDTQYFGPGTRLTVL.

The chain uses TRBV11-2 and TRBJ1-2, with D tentatively TRBD1 (6 bases). CDR1 and CDR2 from the germline V gene are SGHAT and FQNNGV. Between the trimmed V and J ends, which lost 5 bases and 3 bases, there was a span of 16 bases. CDR3 length equals 15 residues. As DNA, the CDR3 is TGTGCCAGCAGCCCCGACAGGACCACCCACTATGGCTACACCTTC. Protein sequence: CASSPDRTTHYGYTF.

The chain joins TRBV19 to TRBJ2-2; perhaps TRBD1 as D (6 bases). The germline V and J ends were trimmed by 0 bases and 7 bases, with 12 bases remaining between them. This CDR3 comprises 15 residues. The V gene's germline CDR1 is LNHDA and CDR2 SQIVND (reference sequence). CDR3 in DNA: TGTGCCAGTAGTATAGATTGGCAGGGGATCGGGGAGCTGTTTTTT. Its translation: CASSIDWQGIGELFF.

This clonotype was observed many times. This chain joins TRBV7-9 and TRBJ1-2, with 8 bases identical to TRBD1. CDR1 and CDR2 from the germline V gene are SEHNR and FQNEAQ (reference sequence). The CDR3 has 15 residues. With V trimmed by 4 bases and J by 4 bases, 8 bases remained unmatched. CDR3: CASSSDGQGGYGYTF. CDR3 DNA: TGTGCCAGCAGCTCGGACGGACAGGGAGGCTATGGCTACACCTTC.

As to this clonotype: One base away lies a much larger clone, so this may be a sequencing read error. The CDR3 reads CASSLEHGELFF. For the CDR3, the DNA is TGTGCCAGCAGCTTAGAGCACGGGGAGCTGTTTTTT. V is TRBV11-3 and J is TRBJ2-2; no clear D gene. The CDR3 has 12 residues. V was clipped by 0 bases and J by 7 bases, with 3 bases between them. Germline loops: CDR1 SGHNT, CDR2 YENEEA.

The J gene is TRBJ2-3, the V gene TRBV20-1; 12 nucleotides line up with TRBD2. Germline loops: CDR1 DFQATT, CDR2 SNEGSKA (reference sequence). This CDR3 is 16 amino acids long. V shed 3 bases and J 5 bases; nucleotides not matched to a gene: 9. CDR3 residues: CSASDPSGGAGDTQYF. The CDR3, as DNA: TGCAGTGCTAGTGATCCTAGCGGGGGGGCTGGAGATACGCAGTATTTT.

This clonotype was detected only a few times. One end of the junction does not line up with germline, which may come from a read error. The V gene is TRBV4-1, the J gene TRBJ1-4; D not resolved. The CDR3 has 15 amino acids. Per the germline V gene, CDR1 is MGHRA and CDR2 is YSYEKL. This CDR3 is CANSQSQVGDEKLFF. The CDR3 region has the DNA TGCGCCAACAGCCAAAGCCAGGTTGGAGATGAAAAACTGTTTTTT.

This clonotype was counted only a few times. The J gene is TRBJ2-5, the V gene TRBV20-1, with D tentatively TRBD1 (7 bases). CDR1 is DFQATT and CDR2 is SNEGSKA in the germline V gene (reference sequence). The CDR3 loop spans 13 amino acids. The germline V and J ends were trimmed by 6 bases and 2 bases, with 13 bases remaining between them. DNA of the CDR3: TGCAGTGCCCTGCGGGACAGTCAAGAGACCCAGTACTTC. It translates to CSALRDSQETQYF.

This clonotype appeared a few times. V is TRBV6-5 and J is TRBJ2-2; D perhaps matches TRBD2 (6 bases). Germline-derived CDR1 and CDR2 are MNHEY and SVGAGI. Trimming took off 4 bases at V and 4 bases at J, with 13 bases between the two ends. This CDR3 is built from 15 residues. CDR3 bases: TGTGCCAGCAGTTCTCAAGCCGGGGGCACCGGGGAGCTGTTTTTT. Translation: CASSSQAGGTGELFF.

The count of this clonotype is one. The V gene is TRBV29-1, the J gene TRBJ2-4; TRBD1 aligns across 12 bases. This CDR3 contains 14 residues. V shed 6 bases and J 8 bases; nucleotides not matched to a gene: 8. Germline CDR1 and CDR2: SQVTM and ANQGSEA. The CDR3 protein is CSVGTGQGAYIQYF. The DNA of the CDR3 is TGCAGCGTCGGGACGGGACAGGGGGCATACATTCAGTACTTC.

As concerns this clonotype: One junction end does not reproduce the germline sequence, and a read error may be involved. The chain recombines TRBV20-1 with TRBJ1-2; the match to TRBD1 covers 7 bases. This CDR3 spans 13 amino acids. CDR1 is DFQATT, CDR2 SNEGSKA, per germline (reference sequence). In nucleotides, the CDR3 is TGCAGTGCCCAGTCAGGGGGAACCTATGGCCACACCTTC. Its protein is CSAQSGGTYGHTF.